The entry below describes one TCR beta chain. Its antigen is still unknown. Study results and limitations: Greatest tumor Treg TCR overlap was with tumor naive CD4+ cells. In terms of TCR gene usage, tumor memory CD4+ T cells clustered together with blood and lymph node memory CD4+ cells, as well as with lymph node naive CD4+ cells.

Treg sorting used a CD4+CD25+CD127-/low gate. V was pared by 0 bases and J by 5 bases, with 16 bases between. Germline V gene lookup returns CDR1 MGHRA and CDR2 YSYEKL. The CDR3 is 16 amino acids. Full-length variable regions came from constant-region reverse primers plus semi-nested Nested Universal Primer A PCR. Via MiXCR, TCRdb re-called the 5' RACE reads, giving one row per CDR3 protein. The sample carries over 10,000 distinct CDR3 sequences, roughly 51% recorded once. The TCR sequence derives from a female donor with breast cancer. The rearrangement links TRBV4-1 to TRBJ1-1; possible D gene TRBD1, 6 bases. The specimen was tumor-infiltrating Tregs sorted from the breast tumor. The CDR3 DNA follows: TGCGCCAGCAGCCAAGATCGGGCGGGGGCTCAAACTGAAGCTTTCTTT. It yields the protein CASSQDRAGAQTEAFF.